Listed below are T cell receptor beta chains from one sample, sequenced in a study of CD8+ T cells in alopecia areata. The table came from immunoSEQ multiplex PCR; TCRdb's copy has only in-frame clones and leaves some out. Among about 150,000 clones listed, around half were seen once. The material sequenced was CD8+ T cells sorted from blood, taken at week 0. These receptors originate from a human donor with alopecia areata. Each CDR3 is given with its conserved first and last residue. A D gene is named only where the DNA matches it firmly. Part of the rows lack a size; the others show once, few, many or a class for expanded clones.

.	TRBV4-3	TRBJ2-7	.	TGCGCCAGCAGCCAAGACCTCTCCTACGAGCAGTACTTC	CASSQDLSYEQYF
.	TRBV30	TRBJ2-7	few	TGTGCCTGGGCAATGGGGAGCGAGCAGTACTTC	CAWAMGSEQYF
.	TRBV11-2	TRBJ2-7	few	TGTGCCAGCAGCTTAGGCGCGGGGAGCTCCTACGAGCAGTACTTC	CASSLGAGSSYEQYF
.	TRBV29-1	TRBJ1-1	.	TGCAGCGTTGTGGGGGAAGTGACTGAAGCTTTCTTT	CSVVGEVTEAFF
.	TRBV11-2	TRBJ1-2	many	TGTGCCAGCAGCTTAAATGCGGGCGATAAGGTCTATGGCTACACCTTC	CASSLNAGDKVYGYTF
.	TRBV29-1	TRBJ1-5	few	TGCAGCGTTGAGTCGGATAATCAGCCCCAGCATTTT	CSVESDNQPQHF
TRBD1	TRBV9	TRBJ1-2	.	TGTGCCAGCAGCGCCCGGGACAGTCAAAACCTCTATGGCTACACCTTC	CASSARDSQNLYGYTF
.	TRBV29-1	TRBJ1-1	few	TGCAGCGTTGTCGGGGGCTCCACTGAAGCTTTCTTT	CSVVGGSTEAFF
.	TRBV19	TRBJ1-1	few	TGTGCCAGTAGTATAGGGGGAGGCGGCGGCACTGAAGCTTTCTTT	CASSIGGGGGTEAFF
.	TRBV14	TRBJ2-4	few	TGTGCCAGCAGCCCCGCCTCGGGACTAGCCAAAAACATTCAGTACTTC	CASSPASGLAKNIQYF
.	TRBV27	TRBJ2-3	.	TGTGCCAGCAGTTTATTTCTTACAGATACGCAGTATTTT	CASSLFLTDTQYF
.	TRBV2	TRBJ1-6	.	TGTGCCAGCAGTGAAAAGGCATCGGGGGATTCACCCCTCCACTTT	CASSEKASGDSPLHF
.	TRBV30	TRBJ2-1	.	TGTGCTGTCTATAGGACGGAGGACAATGAGCAGTTCTTC	CAVYRTEDNEQFF
.	TRBV29-1	TRBJ2-7	few	TGCAGCGTTGATATTCTGGGCCGGAGCGAGCAGTACTTC	CSVDILGRSEQYF
.	TRBV5-6	TRBJ1-5	.	TGTGCCAGCGGACTGGATGGCAATCAGCCCCAGCATTTT	CASGLDGNQPQHF
.	TRBV7-2	TRBJ1-4	.	TGTGCCAGCAGCCCAAACAGCAAAAGGGAGGAAAAACTGTTTTTT	CASSPNSKREEKLFF
TRBD1	TRBV25-1	TRBJ1-2	.	TGTGCCAGCAGTGATCTGACAGGGGGTTTCAACACCTTC	CASSDLTGGFNTF
.	TRBV13	TRBJ2-1	few	TGTGCCAGCAGCCTCCAGGGAAATGAGCAGTTCTTC	CASSLQGNEQFF
.	TRBV27	TRBJ2-7	.	TGTGCCAGCAGTGAGTTAGGTGGCGAGCAGTACTTC	CASSELGGEQYF
.	TRBV21-1	TRBJ2-1	few	TGTGCCAGCAGCAAAGGGGCTGGACAGGGAAAAAATGAGCAGTTCTTC	CASSKGAGQGKNEQFF
.	TRBV6-5	TRBJ2-7	.	TGTGCCAGCAGTTCGTCGGCGACCACCCTTACCTACGAGCAGTACTTC	CASSSSATTLTYEQYF
.	TRBV20-1	TRBJ1-2	.	TGCAGTGCTAGAGAGGCCCGGAGCTACACCTTC	CSAREARSYTF
.	TRBV30	TRBJ1-1	.	TGTGCCTTTGACAGGATGAACACTGAAGCTTTCTTT	CAFDRMNTEAFF
.	TRBV19	TRBJ1-5	few	TGTGCCAGTAGTTTGGGGATACCCCAGCCCCAGCATTTT	CASSLGIPQPQHF
.	TRBV2	TRBJ1-2	.	TGTGCCAGCAGTGAATTTGTACAGCTCGGCTACACCTTC	CASSEFVQLGYTF
.	TRBV19	TRBJ1-1	.	TGTGCCAGTAGTATAGATACGGAGGGGCGCGACACTGAAGCTTTCTTT	CASSIDTEGRDTEAFF
.	TRBV7-9	TRBJ2-5	once	TGTGCCAGCTGGGAGTTTGGTATAGAGACCCAGTACTTC	CASWEFGIETQYF
.	TRBV11-2	TRBJ1-1	few	TGTGCCAGCAGCTTAGGGACCGCGGCTTTCTTT	CASSLGTAAFF
TRBD1	TRBV30	TRBJ2-1	.	TGTGCCGGGGAGTCAGGGACAGGGGGCTCGAATGAGCAGTTCTTC	CAGESGTGGSNEQFF
.	TRBV7-9	TRBJ1-1	.	TGTGCCAGCAGCTTAGACCTTAACACTGAAGCTTTCTTT	CASSLDLNTEAFF
TRBD2	TRBV9	TRBJ2-5	.	TGTGCCAGCAGCGCCGGGACTAGCGGATCGCTCCAAGAGACCCAGTACTTC	CASSAGTSGSLQETQYF
.	TRBV29-1	TRBJ2-7	few	TGCAGCGTTGAGCTCTTGAGGGATGACTCCTACGAGCAGTACTTC	CSVELLRDDSYEQYF
.	TRBV27	TRBJ1-1	.	TGTGCCAGCAGCATAACGACGGGGAACACTGAAGCTTTCTTT	CASSITTGNTEAFF
TRBD2	TRBV27	TRBJ2-7	.	TGTGCCAGCAGTTTATTCCCTAGCGGGGGGAAGGGCGAGCAGTACTTC	CASSLFPSGGKGEQYF
.	TRBV14	TRBJ2-1	few	TGTGCCAGCAGCCAAGATTTAAGGCAGGGCTACAATGAGCAGTTCTTC	CASSQDLRQGYNEQFF
.	TRBV30	TRBJ1-1	.	TGTGCCTGGAGTGTAAAGGCTGAAGCTTTCTTT	CAWSVKAEAFF
.	TRBV20-1	TRBJ2-3	.	TGCAGTGCCCGAGCTGGCGATACGCAGTATTTT	CSARAGDTQYF
TRBD1	TRBV9	TRBJ2-7	.	TGTGCCAGCAGCCCTCAAGGTGGGACAGGGGCCTACGAGCAGTACTTC	CASSPQGGTGAYEQYF
.	TRBV29-1	TRBJ1-1	.	TGCAGCGTTGTATGGGGGAACACTGAAGCTTTCTTT	CSVVWGNTEAFF
.	TRBV13	TRBJ2-7	.	TGTGCCAGCAGCCGATCAGGGGACAACGAGCAGTACTTC	CASSRSGDNEQYF
TRBD1	TRBV6-5	TRBJ1-2	.	TGTGCCAGCAGCCCGGACAGGGTGAATGGCTACACCTTC	CASSPDRVNGYTF
.	TRBV10-1	TRBJ2-2	.	TGCGCCAGCAGTGATATAAGGGCCGGGGAGCTGTTTTTT	CASSDIRAGELFF
.	TRBV30	TRBJ1-1	once	TGTGCCTGGGGGGGTTGGACTGAAGCTTTCTTT	CAWGGWTEAFF
TRBD1	TRBV29-1	TRBJ2-1	few	TGCAGCGTTTTAGGGACAGGGGCGAATGAGCAGTTCTTC	CSVLGTGANEQFF
.	TRBV13	TRBJ2-7	.	TGTGCCAGCAGCTCCGGTACCAGGGCCACGGAGCAGTACTTC	CASSSGTRATEQYF
.	TRBV5-6	TRBJ2-7	.	TGTGCCAGCAGCTTTATCAACCGCGAGCAGTACTTC	CASSFINREQYF
.	TRBV13	TRBJ2-7	.	TGTGCCAGCAGCGCCCGGACAGTTTACGAGCAGTACTTC	CASSARTVYEQYF
.	TRBV7-8	TRBJ1-2	.	TGTGCCAGCAGCTTAGATCAGAGAAACTATGGCTACACCTTC	CASSLDQRNYGYTF
.	TRBV5-6	TRBJ2-1	.	TGTGCCAGCAGCTTGAAGGGTAATGAGCAGTTCTTC	CASSLKGNEQFF
TRBD1	TRBV19	TRBJ1-6	few	TGTGCCAGTAGCATTAAAGGGGGCCCGAATTCACCCCTCCACTTT	CASSIKGGPNSPLHF
.	TRBV7-9	TRBJ2-2	few	TGTGCCAGCAGCTTTAGGCCTCGAGAAGCCGGGGAGCTGTTTTTT	CASSFRPREAGELFF
.	TRBV7-2	TRBJ2-5	.	TGTGCCAGCAGCTCCACCGACAGAAATCAAGAGACCCAGTACTTC	CASSSTDRNQETQYF
.	TRBV27	TRBJ2-1	.	TGTGCCAGCAGTTTACGCCCCGGAGGGGGCAATGAGCAGTTCTTC	CASSLRPGGGNEQFF
.	TRBV9	TRBJ2-2	.	TGTGCCAGCAGCGTAACTGGACGGGGAGGGGGGAACACCGGGGAGCTGTTTTTT	CASSVTGRGGGNTGELFF
TRBD1	TRBV6-6	TRBJ1-1	.	TGTGCCAGCAGTTCGGGACAGGAAGCTTTCTTT	CASSSGQEAFF
.	TRBV6-5	TRBJ1-1	.	TGTGCCAGCAGTTACTCGGAGGGGAACACTGAAGCTTTCTTT	CASSYSEGNTEAFF
.	TRBV27	TRBJ1-2	once	TGTGCCAGCAGTTTAAGGCCTAACTATGGCTACACCTTC	CASSLRPNYGYTF
.	TRBV7-2	TRBJ2-2	.	TGTGCCAGCAGCTCCAGGATGGGGGGGACACTTGAGGCCGGGGAGCTGTTTTTT	CASSSRMGGTLEAGELFF
.	TRBV7-9	TRBJ2-7	.	TGTGCCAGCTCCAGGGGGGCCTACGAGCAGTACTTC	CASSRGAYEQYF